This T cell receptor beta chain was sequenced in a study of identifying expanded T cells in peripheral blood. The study, taken as a whole, reports: Differentially abundant clones: 1 to 1.5 between replicates, 16.4 at approximately two weeks, 19 at four.

This clone has more than one count but fewer than ten. Its antigen is unknown. CDR1 MNHNY and CDR2 SVGAGI come from the germline V gene (reference sequence). V was clipped by 4 bases and J by 5 bases, with 6 bases between them. The length of the CDR3 is 12 residues. Collection occurred without any documented infections or immune events in donors. Repertoires were generated with immunoSEQ multiplex PCR, while TCRdb's copy carries only in-frame clones and drops some. This sample has 120,000 or so clones, with approximately 88% found just once. V gene TRBV6-6 combines with J gene TRBJ1-5; D gene uncertain. Sample: blood. This clonotype was obtained from a person aged 18-70 years in good health. CDR3 in amino acids: CASSSKDQPQHF. The DNA of the CDR3 is TGTGCCAGCAGTTCAAAAGATCAGCCCCAGCATTTT.